The present TCR beta chain was sequenced within a study of shared clonotypes between healthy human individuals. All participating donors were Caucasian adults from Nashville, Tennessee. Unsorted samples drew genomic DNA from about 100 million PBMCs. Spread over ten immunoSEQ deep assay plates, unsorted PBMC DNA underwent sequencing. This table comes from immunoSEQ multiplex PCR, and its TCRdb copy is limited to in-frame clones, with some not included. The sample holds roughly 480,000 clones, roughly 78% seen once. This CDR3 comprises 15 residues. Germline CDR1 reads MDHEN; CDR2 reads SYDVKM. Losses at the gene ends were 1 base for V and 8 bases for J; bases not matched to a gene: 9. This clone was seen a few times.

This receptor was taken from a woman aged 40 to 49 in good health. Some clones in this sample may be carry-over from other donors' samples. Material for sequencing was PBMCs. The genes are TRBV28 and TRBJ1-2, with 8 bases fitting TRBD1. This chain's CDR3 is CASSLLQGAGKGYTF. CDR3 bases: TGTGCCAGCAGTTTATTGCAGGGGGCTGGAAAGGGCTACACCTTC.